The entry below gives a single TCR beta chain sequence along with its context. This specimen belongs to a study of blood T cell repertoires in COVID-19. Germline V lookup: CDR1 SNHLY, CDR2 FYNNEI. The CDR3 covers 14 residues. Trimming removed 6 bases from V and 3 bases from J; junction bases left unmatched: 6. Profiled with immunoSEQ multiplex PCR; TCRdb holds only in-frame clones, not every one. Seen here are about 300,000 clones, about nine tenths observed once, and the top ten hold roughly 5.9%. What was sequenced was peripheral blood. This clonotype was obtained from a woman aged 45-59 years with COVID-19, enrolled during active disease. The chain joins TRBV2 to TRBJ1-1, with 8 positions matching TRBD1. This CDR3 is CASRADRAHTEAFF. As DNA, the CDR3 is TGTGCCAGCAGAGCGGACAGGGCCCACACTGAAGCTTTCTTT. The full variable domain, rest sourced from reference TRBV2 and TRBJ1-1, is EPEVTQTPSHQVTQMGQEVILRCVPISNHLYFYWYRQILGQKVEFLVSFYNNEISEKSEIFDDQFSVERPDGSNFTLKIRSTKLEDSAMYFCASRADRAHTEAFFGQGTRLTVV.